This T cell receptor (beta chain) was captured in a study of T cell repertoires in cytomegalovirus infection. Study results and limitations: Frequencies of public TCR beta families were cumulated, and this identified carriers of CMV plus the relevant HLA. In two of eight donors, the top clonotype was HLA-C-restricted CMV-specific.

Each CDR3 protein is one row after TCRdb ran MiXCR on the reads. The sample holds 150,000 to 200,000 distinct CDR3 sequences, nearly 9.5% seen once. This CDR3 is built from 12 residues. Looked up from germline, CDR1 is SGHVS and CDR2 is FQNEAQ. V dropped 5 bases and J dropped 0 bases, with 4 bases sitting between them. This clonotype was seen many times. What it recognizes is unknown. The clonotype originates from a human donor in good health (CMV status not recorded). Some clones in this sample may be carry-over from other donors' samples. The chain uses TRBV7-8 and TRBJ2-5; D gene uncertain. Sequenced material: PBMCs. The CDR3 loop reads CASSPHQETQYF. DNA for the CDR3: TGTGCCAGCAGCCCCCACCAAGAGACCCAGTACTTC.